The clone carrying this T cell receptor (beta chain) has a single count. Its antigen is not identified. The sample belongs to a study of T cell responses to AZD1222 COVID-19 vaccine. Study details: Recipients boosted at about 4 weeks or about 12 weeks are pooled. Study-wide points: With two AZD1222 doses given, Spike-specific TCR breadth and depth both rose. Sampling captured repertoires only after the peak T cell response.

The germline CDR1 and CDR2 sequences are SGHTA and FQGNSA. This CDR3 spans 13 amino acids. Trimming removed 0 bases at V and 6 bases at J, with 7 bases between. Some clones are missing from TCRdb's copy, which holds only in-frame ones; the method was immunoSEQ multiplex PCR. The sample records some 120,000 clones, roughly 85% being singletons. The origin of this receptor is an adult in good health. The sample in question was peripheral blood, obtained on day 0 of AZD1222 vaccination. The V and J genes are TRBV7-2 and TRBJ2-3, with a tentative D call TRBD2 (5 bases). The DNA for the CDR3 is TGTGCCAGCAGCTTAGCTTGGAGGGATACGCAGTATTTT. As protein: CASSLAWRDTQYF.